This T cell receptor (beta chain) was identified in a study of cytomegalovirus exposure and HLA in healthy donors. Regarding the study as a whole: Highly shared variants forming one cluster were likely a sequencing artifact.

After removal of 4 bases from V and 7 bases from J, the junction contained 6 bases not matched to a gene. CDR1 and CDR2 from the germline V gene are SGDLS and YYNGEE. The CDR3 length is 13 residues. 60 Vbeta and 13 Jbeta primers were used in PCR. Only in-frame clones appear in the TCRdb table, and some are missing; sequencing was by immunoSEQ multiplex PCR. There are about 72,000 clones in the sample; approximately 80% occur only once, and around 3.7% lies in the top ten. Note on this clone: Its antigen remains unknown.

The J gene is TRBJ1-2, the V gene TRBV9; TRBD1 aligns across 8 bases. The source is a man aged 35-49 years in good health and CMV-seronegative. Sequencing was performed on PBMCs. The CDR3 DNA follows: TGTGCCAGCAGCCTACAGGGGGAGTCTGGCTACACCTTC. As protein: CASSLQGESGYTF.